This T cell receptor (beta chain) was sequenced for a study of cytomegalovirus exposure and HLA in healthy donors. Study summary: A later analysis reported the roughly 120 validation repertoires used the same platform as the roughly 700 first-cohort repertoires.

Study conclusions and caveats: Across donors, most TCRs were seen rarely, yet some public ones were widespread. Under in vitro conditions, a few CMV-associated chains were confirmed as specific for CMV antigens. It was reportedly the case that the classifier diagnosed cytomegalovirus status with high specificity and sensitivity.

Sequencing used immunoSEQ multiplex PCR; TCRdb keeps in-frame clones, though not all of them. The table lists about 330,000 clones, roughly 90% of them singletons. Concerning this clone itself: Its antigen is currently unknown.

This CDR3 is built from 18 residues. J lost 0 bases, V lost 1 base, and 6 bases had no gene match. CDR1 SGHTA and CDR2 FQGNSA come from the germline V gene. The origin of this receptor is a woman in her twenties or thirties in good health and CMV-seropositive. This rearrangement joins TRBV7-2 to TRBJ2-2; 9 nucleotides align to TRBD2. Sequencing was done on a sample of PBMCs. CDR3 DNA sequence: TGTGCCAGCAGCTTAGGAATCCTAGCGGGATCGAACACCGGGGAGCTGTTTTTT. Translated, it gives CASSLGILAGSNTGELFF.